This TCR beta chain stems from a study of blood T cell dynamics during melanoma immunotherapy (dated by TCRdb to 2018 to 2020). A note on the overall study: The patients had metastatic melanoma and were given first-line pembrolizumab or nivolumab plus ipilimumab as standard of care in the United Kingdom. To identify early correlates of response, the study profiled peripheral T cell receptor repertoires in patients with metastatic melanoma before and after one cycle of checkpoint inhibitor therapy. Consecutive patients formed a training cohort, and a further independent group of patients from the same centre was pooled into an external validation set. Findings and caveats that apply to the study as a whole: A bifurcated reorganization of the PBMC repertoire at W3, with increased clonality or increased diversity, was observed in patients who later achieved disease control, unlike in progressors. Whether the T cell clones behind the repertoire changes were melanoma-specific or instead reflected general immune activation was something the study could not determine. The relatively small sample size was acknowledged as something that could potentially limit how far the results can be generalized.

Every bulk PBMC sample was loaded with the same fixed amount of around 400 ng of DNA. TCR beta CDR3 sequences were amplified from genomic DNA with the immunoSEQ TCRb Assay kit following manufacturer instructions. The KAPA Library Quantification Kit for Illumina platforms was used to quantify the pooled libraries by qPCR. Sequencing of the pooled libraries was done on an Illumina NextSeq 500, with clustering at 0.6-1.1 pM. As for the original processing: The TCR data were analyzed using immunoSEQ ANALYZER and the R LymphoSeq package. A rearrangement efficiency score was calculated as productive divided by the sum of productive and non-productive CDR3 sequences. Clonality was assessed using the Gini coefficient and diversity using the Renyi index at alpha=1, with pairwise comparisons between timepoints within each patient. Clonal relatedness, based on an edit distance of 3, and repertoire similarity, based on the Bhattacharyya coefficient, were both computed in LymphoSeq. To classify response, a linear discriminant analysis based on week-3 changes in clonality and diversity was built with the R MASS and caret packages. Sourced from immuneACCESS, this table was stored by TCRdb with only in-frame sequences that have V and J called. A share of the clones is absent; for the studies checked, an unresolved V gene accounts for under half, and the remainder has no known explanation. V, J and clone size were drawn from that table, and D and trimming were deduced from the DNA. The sample table records 6,500 to 10,000 clones; more than 80% of these occur just once. The ten largest clonotypes hold around 4% of the sample.

A note on this clone: Its antigen is currently not known. No much larger clonotype is one base removed from it; base qualities were not supplied.

From cysteine to phenylalanine, the CDR3 is 17 amino acids long. Just CDR3 DNA is preserved here, 51 bases in frame from base 1. Looking up the germline V gene yields CDR1 SGHRS and CDR2 YFSETQ. Germline trimming amounts to 1 base on V and 7 bases on J, with 9 as the count of junction bases outside the gene matches. The time point label of this sample denotes: week 3, after first cycle of checkpoint inhibitor. Blood samples were taken at two points: before treatment (T0) and at week 3 (W3), which came after the first cycle of checkpoint blockade. Except for two patients with rapid clinical progression, response was assessed 12 weeks after the first infusion by RECIST 1.1; disease control meant complete response, partial response or stable disease. Any patient who had received prior systemic cancer treatment, was on concomitant immunosuppressant therapy or had synchronous other active malignancies was excluded. TCR beta was sequenced in both bulk PBMC and plasma cell-free DNA in order to track circulating cells as well as T cell turnover. PBMC were isolated from blood with Lymphoprep and SepMate tubes, followed by red cell lysis. DNA from PBMC and sorted T cell subsets was extracted with QIAamp DNA Blood Mini kits.

Sequences were derived from blood, sampled from a patient treated with checkpoint blockade. This chain joins TRBV5-1 to TRBJ2-1, and TRBD2 aligns with 12 junction nucleotides. The receptor's source is a human donor with melanoma. The CDR3 amino acid sequence is: CASSLTRGLAGGNEQFF. The nucleotide sequence is TGCGCCAGCAGCTTGACTCGCGGGCTAGCGGGAGGGAATGAGCAGTTCTTC.